These 19 T cell receptor beta chains came from one sample sequenced in a study of cytomegalovirus exposure and HLA in healthy donors. The PCR made use of 60 Vbeta and 13 Jbeta primers. TCRdb's copy holds only in-frame clones and misses some; the assay was immunoSEQ multiplex PCR. The sample holds about 140,000 clones; 80% are singletons and the top ten take around 2.5%. Material for sequencing was PBMCs. The receptors stem from a man aged 50 or older in good health and CMV-seronegative.

The chain employs TRBV29-1 and TRBJ1-1, with unresolved D. The germline V gene encodes CDR1 SQVTM and CDR2 ANQGSEA. Trimming removed 3 bases from V and 10 bases from J, with 6 bases in between. This CDR3 region has 9 residues. DNA of the CDR3: TGCAGCGTTGACCGAGGAGCTTTCTTT. It is translated as CSVDRGAFF.

V gene TRBV15 combines with J gene TRBJ1-1, with a possible D match to TRBD1 (6 bases). Trimming removed 0 bases at V and 4 bases at J, with 12 bases between. The germline CDR1 and CDR2 sequences are LNHNV and YYDKDF (reference sequence). The CDR3 sequence is 15 residues long. CDR3 protein: CATSREGAGGTEAFF. The CDR3, as DNA: TGTGCCACCAGCAGAGAGGGGGCAGGCGGCACTGAAGCTTTCTTT.

The chain has TRBV15 and TRBJ2-7, with TRBD1 as a possible D gene (6 bases). CDR1 LNHNV and CDR2 YYDKDF come from the germline V gene (reference sequence). This CDR3 region has 15 residues. V lost 5 bases, J lost 5 bases, and 19 bases lay in between. The CDR3 nucleotides read TGTGCCACCAGCCTACCTCCGAGGGGGATACACGAGCAGTACTTC. Its protein is CATSLPPRGIHEQYF.

This clone has just a few counts. J is TRBJ2-5 and V is TRBV5-1; maybe TRBD2 (7 bases). This CDR3 has 15 residues. Germline CDR1 is SGHRS and CDR2 is YFSETQ. V lost 6 bases and J lost 2, with 17 bases in between. The CDR3 here is CASNLGGGPQETQYF. The CDR3, as DNA: TGCGCCAGCAACCTGGGAGGGGGACCTCAAGAGACCCAGTACTTC.

V and J are TRBV28 and TRBJ1-4; 7 nucleotides align to TRBD1. Losses at the gene ends were 6 bases for V and 4 bases for J; bases not matched to a gene: 5. The germline V gene has CDR1 MDHEN and CDR2 SYDVKM. The CDR3 length is 14 residues. The CDR3 spells CASSEGQINEKLFF. The CDR3 DNA sequence: TGTGCCAGCAGCGAGGGACAGATTAATGAAAAACTGTTTTTT. Full variable domain (outside the CDR3, taken from reference TRBV28 and TRBJ1-4): DVKVTQSSRYLVKRTGEKVFLECVQDMDHENMFWYRQDPGLGLRLIYFSYDVKMKEKGDIPEGYSVSREKKERFSLILESASTNQTSMYLCASSEGQINEKLFFGSGTQLSVL.

V and J are TRBV5-4 and TRBJ1-6; no reliable D call. The CDR3 spans 12 residues. V was shortened by 5 bases and J by 8 bases, with 8 bases between the two germline ends. Germline-derived CDR1 and CDR2 are SGHNT and YYREEE (reference sequence). The CDR3 loop reads CASRESDSPLHF. The CDR3 DNA reads as TGTGCCAGCAGAGAATCAGATTCACCCCTCCACTTT.

V and J are TRBV10-1 and TRBJ2-3, with a tentative D call TRBD1 (5 bases). V dropped 3 bases and J dropped 0 bases, with 16 bases sitting between them. The CDR3 extends over 17 amino acids. Germline-derived CDR1 and CDR2 are WNHNN and SYGVQD (reference sequence). The DNA of the CDR3 is TGCGCCAGCAGTGACCCTCCGAGTGGGGCTAGCACAGATACGCAGTATTTT. It codes for CASSDPPSGASTDTQYF.

This chain connects TRBV11-3 to TRBJ2-7; 7 bases align to TRBD1. The germline gives CDR1 SGHNT, CDR2 YENEEA. The V and J ends lost 3 bases and 13 bases, in that order; junction bases with no gene match: 12. The CDR3 consists of 13 residues. The CDR3 loop reads CASSFRQGSREYF. The DNA for the CDR3 is TGTGCCAGCAGCTTTAGACAGGGATCGAGGGAATACTTC.

The V gene is TRBV6-1, the J gene TRBJ2-5, with 9 bases that match TRBD2. With V trimmed by 7 bases and J by 1 base, 4 bases remained unmatched. The CDR3 is made up of 14 amino acids. Germline CDR1 MNHNS, CDR2 SASEGT. In DNA form, the CDR3 reads TGTGCCAGCACTTCGACTAGCGGCCAAGAGACCCAGTACTTC. Protein: CASTSTSGQETQYF.

V is TRBV5-6 and J is TRBJ2-5, with 8 nucleotides matching TRBD2. Germline V gene data show CDR1 as SGHDT and CDR2 as YYEEEE. The CDR3 length is 15 residues. V shed 0 bases and J 3 bases; nucleotides not matched to a gene: 4. The CDR3 DNA reads TGTGCCAGCAGCTTGGCGGGGGGGCCCGAAGAGACCCAGTACTTC. Protein sequence: CASSLAGGPEETQYF.

The rearrangement joins TRBV5-1 to TRBJ2-3, with D possibly being TRBD1 (5 bases). V was trimmed by 0 bases and J by 2 bases, leaving 10 bases between them. Per germline, CDR1 SGHRS and CDR2 YFSETQ. The CDR3 contains 15 residues. The chain's CDR3 is CASSLEKGPTDTQYF. CDR3 bases: TGCGCCAGCAGCTTGGAAAAGGGGCCCACAGATACGCAGTATTTT.

The chain is built from TRBV27 and TRBJ1-4; possibly TRBD1 for D (5 bases). Germline CDR1 and CDR2: MNHEY and SMNVEV (reference sequence). The V end lost 6 bases, the J end lost 6 bases, and 14 bases lay between the germline ends. This CDR3 comprises 14 residues. The CDR3 DNA reads TGTGCCAGCAGCTCCCCAGGGTCGTATGAAAAACTGTTTTTT. Translated, it gives CASSSPGSYEKLFF.

V and J are TRBV7-2 and TRBJ2-7; 7 bases map to TRBD1. Per germline, CDR1 SGHTA and CDR2 FQGNSA. V trimming: 1 base; J trimming: 2 bases; junction bases outside the gene matches: 5. CDR3 length: 15 residues. The CDR3: CASSLVRDRAYEQYF. The CDR3 bases are TGTGCCAGCAGCTTAGTTCGGGACAGAGCCTACGAGCAGTACTTC.

The chain combines TRBV9 with TRBJ2-1, with 9 bases identical to TRBD1. The CDR3 covers 14 residues. Germline V lookup: CDR1 SGDLS, CDR2 YYNGEE. V trimming: 3 bases; J trimming: 9 bases; junction bases outside the gene matches: 7. CDR3 loop: CASSDDRGSAEQFF. Written as DNA, the CDR3 is TGTGCCAGCAGCGACGACAGGGGGTCGGCTGAGCAGTTCTTC.

This CDR3 reads CASSRDREFRHEQYF. The DNA of the CDR3 is TGTGCCAGTAGTCGAGACAGGGAATTTCGCCACGAGCAGTACTTC. The chain couples TRBV19 to TRBJ2-7, with 7 bases aligning to TRBD1. The CDR3 covers 15 residues. From germline, CDR1 is LNHDA and CDR2 SQIVND (reference sequence). V lost 5 bases, J lost 5 bases, and 12 bases stayed unmatched.

This clone has more than one count but fewer than ten. This chain's CDR3 is CASSSTGTYEQYF. The CDR3 region has the DNA TGCGCCAGCAGTTCTACAGGGACATACGAGCAGTACTTC. The V call is TRBV5-1, the J call TRBJ2-7; tentative D call: TRBD1 (6 bases). The CDR3 length is 13 residues. In germline, CDR1 is SGHRS, CDR2 YFSETQ. Deletions cut 5 bases from V and 4 bases from J, with 13 bases between.

This clone was found a few times. CDR3 bases: TGTGCCAGCTCCAGGAACGAGCAGTACTTC. It specifies CASSRNEQYF. This sequence joins TRBV6-1 and TRBJ2-7; no clear D. The V and J ends lost 8 bases and 5 bases respectively, with 7 bases between them. The length of the CDR3 is 10 residues. CDR1 MNHNS and CDR2 SASEGT come from the germline V gene.

The rearrangement uses TRBV7-8 and TRBJ1-3, with D possibly matching TRBD1 (5 bases). Germline V CDR1 and CDR2: SGHVS, FQNEAQ. V lost 4 bases and J lost 0, with 7 bases in between. This CDR3 region has 14 residues. This chain's CDR3 is CASSWGVSGNTIYF. For the CDR3, the DNA is TGTGCCAGCAGCTGGGGGGTCTCTGGAAACACCATATATTTT.

The chain couples TRBV11-3 to TRBJ1-4; 8 bases are shared with TRBD1. With V trimmed by 5 bases and J by 0 bases, 11 bases remained unmatched. Germline CDR1 reads SGHNT; CDR2 reads YENEEA. This CDR3 has 18 amino acids. In nucleotides, the CDR3 is TGTGCCAGCAGCACTCGACAGGGGTCGGGCGCAACTAATGAAAAACTGTTTTTT. This translates into CASSTRQGSGATNEKLFF.